This TCR beta chain was documented in a study of tumor T cells in aggressive B-cell lymphoma. This CDR3 has 16 residues. CDR1 and CDR2 (germline): MNHNY, SVGAGI (reference sequence). V was cut by 5 bases and J by 5 bases, with 21 bases left in between. Clones were sequenced by immunoSEQ multiplex PCR, and TCRdb holds only the in-frame ones, with some missing. The data show around 1,000 clones, 95% to 98% seen once. This TCR came from an adult with diffuse large B cell lymphoma. The V and J genes are TRBV6-6 and TRBJ2-5; a weak D match, TRBD1 (5 bases). Sequencing used tumor tissue. The CDR3 is CASSRTAQGWKETQYF. DNA of the CDR3: TGTGCCAGCAGTAGGACGGCCCAGGGTTGGAAGGAGACCCAGTACTTC.